This T cell receptor beta chain came from a study of shared clonotypes between healthy human individuals. Study-wide background: Samples came from a couple of female and a few male donors aged 18 to 49.

Notes on this clone: The antigen remains unidentified.

Study-wide points: Sampling included only blood; tissue repertoires likely differ. Clonotypes not shared had lower generation probabilities than those common to all four donors.

CD45RO negativity and positive selection for CCR7 defined naive CD8 cells, a population that excluded terminally differentiated effector memory CD45RA+ cells. Sequenced by immunoSEQ multiplex PCR; TCRdb stores in-frame clones only, minus some. The sample contains some 1,900,000 clones, approximately 95% of which appear only once. This clonotype was sampled from a man aged 18 to 29 in good health. The sequencing input was naive CD8+ T cells sorted from blood.

Here the CDR3 reads CASSQDPGGDTEAFF. The CDR3 nucleotides are TGCGCCAGCAGCCAAGATCCGGGGGGAGACACTGAAGCTTTCTTT. The V gene is TRBV4-1, the J gene TRBJ1-1, with a possible D match to TRBD1 (5 bases). Between the trimmed V and J ends, which lost 0 bases and 3 bases, there was a span of 11 bases. This CDR3 comprises 15 residues. Germline lookup yields CDR1 MGHRA and CDR2 YSYEKL.